This TCR beta chain is drawn from a study of blood T cell repertoires in COVID-19. Sequencing used immunoSEQ multiplex PCR; TCRdb keeps in-frame clones, though not all of them. The table includes 85,000 to 90,000 clones, 75% to 90% detected once. Trimming stripped 0 bases from V and 5 bases from J, with 13 bases between. This CDR3 contains 15 residues. CDR1 is LGHDT, CDR2 YNNKEL, per germline (reference sequence). The sequencing sample was made of peripheral blood. The genes are TRBV3-1 (or the pseudogene TRBV3-2) and TRBJ1-1; D remains unclear. The sequence was obtained from a man older than 75 with active or convalescent COVID-19. CDR3 region: CASSQEMRGLTEAFF. CDR3 sequence (DNA): TGTGCCAGCAGCCAAGAGATGAGAGGGCTAACTGAAGCTTTCTTT.